The 31 T cell receptor beta chains listed next were all sequenced from one sample in a study of T-cell reconstitution after alpha-beta-depleted transplantation in children. Unique molecular identifiers were incorporated into the prepared TCRbeta library. Each CDR3 protein is one row after TCRdb ran MiXCR on the PCR reads. The sample has some 600,000 distinct CDR3 sequences; approximately 13% are singletons. This specimen consisted of PBMCs, mostly from graft donor cells, obtained 360 days after TCRalphabeta/CD19-depleted stem cell transplant. The receptors originated from a male patient younger than 18 who had a stem cell transplant for acute myeloid leukemia, so the T cells may come from the graft donor.

This clonotype was picked up a small number of times. The chain links TRBV4-2 to TRBJ2-1; 11 nucleotides match TRBD2. The CDR3 is 17 amino acids. Trimming cost V 6 bases and J 0 bases; bases outside gene matches: 7. The germline CDR1 and CDR2 sequences are LGHNA and YNFKEQ. The DNA for the CDR3 is TGTGCCAGCAGGCAGGGGACTAGCGGCAGCTCCTACAATGAGCAGTTCTTC. It encodes CASRQGTSGSSYNEQFF.

As regards this clonotype: This may stem from a read error, because a much larger clone lies one nucleotide away. This chain joins TRBV7-2 and TRBJ2-3; the D is unclear. Germline V lookup: CDR1 SGHTA, CDR2 FQGNSA. Trimming cost V 1 base and J 4 bases, with 9 bases left between them. The CDR3 is made up of 14 amino acids. For the CDR3, the DNA is TGTGCCAGCAGCTTAGGTTTCAGCGCAGATACGCAGTATTTT. This codes for CASSLGFSADTQYF.

This clonotype was recorded many times. The chain employs TRBV5-1 and TRBJ2-2, with D possibly TRBD2 on 6 matching bases. The CDR3 covers 15 residues. V lost 4 bases and J 6 bases, leaving 16 bases between the germline ends. The germline V gene encodes CDR1 SGHRS and CDR2 YFSETQ. The CDR3 nucleotides are TGCGCCAGCAGCGACGGGACTCATGGACCCGGGGAGCTGTTTTTT. Its translation: CASSDGTHGPGELFF.

This rearrangement joins TRBV6-5 to TRBJ2-7; D not resolved. Germline CDR1 MNHEY, CDR2 SVGAGI. The CDR3 has 15 residues. Trimming shortened V by 0 bases and J by 2 bases, and 11 bases separated the two germline ends. The CDR3 sequence: CASSYSVGMPYEQYF. The DNA of the CDR3 is TGTGCCAGCAGTTACTCGGTAGGGATGCCCTACGAGCAGTACTTC.

In this sample, this clonotype turned up a few times. The J gene is TRBJ2-3, the V gene TRBV7-6; unclear D gene. Looked up from germline, CDR1 is SGHVS and CDR2 is FNYEAQ. There are 17 residues in the CDR3. Trimming removed 1 base from V and 0 bases from J, with 14 bases in between. The CDR3 region has the DNA TGTGCCAGCAGCTTAGTGGATTTAATATCTAGCACAGATACGCAGTATTTT. Its translation: CASSLVDLISSTDTQYF. Drawing the rest from reference TRBV7-6 and TRBJ2-3, the complete variable domain is GAGVSQSPRYKVTKRGQDVALRCDPISGHVSLYWYRQALGQGPEFLTYFNYEAQQDKSGLPNDRFSAERPEGSISTLTIQRTEQRDSAMYRCASSLVDLISSTDTQYFGPGTRLTVL.

The rearrangement links TRBV7-2 to TRBJ2-5, with 12 bases lining up with TRBD1. The CDR3 loop spans 15 amino acids. The V segment lost 6 bases and the J segment 5 bases; nucleotides outside the gene matches: 7. Germline CDR1 and CDR2: SGHTA and FQGNSA. In DNA, the CDR3 is TGTGCCAGCAGGCCCGGGACAGGGGGCCGCGAGACCCAGTACTTC. It translates to CASRPGTGGRETQYF.

The CDR3 region has the DNA TGTGCCAGCAGCCCACAGGGGAACATTCAGTACTTC. Its translation: CASSPQGNIQYF. The chain uses TRBV11-1 and TRBJ2-4, with 7 nucleotides matching TRBD1. Germline V CDR1 and CDR2: SGHAT, FQDESV (reference sequence). This CDR3 has 12 amino acids. With 5 bases clipped from V and 7 bases from J, the junction kept 2 bases outside the gene matches.

Ten or more counts support this clonotype. V is TRBV6-2 or TRBV6-3 and J is TRBJ2-7; D ambiguous. There are 16 residues in the CDR3. The ends were cut back, 4 bases at V and 3 bases at J, with 19 bases in the middle. Germline CDR1 is MNHEY and CDR2 is SVGEGT. In nucleotides, the CDR3 is TGTGCCAGCAGTTTTGTTAGAGGCCCATCCCTCTACGAGCAGTACTTC. Its protein is CASSFVRGPSLYEQYF.

This clonotype occurred many times. This sequence joins TRBV12-3 or TRBV12-4 and TRBJ2-7; D unclear. Trimming removed 6 bases at V and 0 bases at J, with 12 bases between. The CDR3 loop spans 14 amino acids. CDR3 sequence (DNA): TGTGCCAGCAGCCACAGAACGAGCTCCTACGAGCAGTACTTC. Its translation is CASSHRTSSYEQYF.

The J gene is TRBJ2-7, the V gene TRBV5-1; no clear D. Germline V gene lookup returns CDR1 SGHRS and CDR2 YFSETQ. This CDR3 is built from 16 residues. The V end lost 0 bases, the J end lost 3 bases, and 16 bases lay between the germline ends. CDR3 loop: CASSLEWSTAFYEQYF. The CDR3 DNA is TGCGCCAGCAGCTTGGAATGGAGCACTGCATTCTACGAGCAGTACTTC.

The chain has TRBV11-2 and TRBJ2-7; D uncertain. Trimming shortened V by 5 bases and J by 3 bases, and 20 bases separated the two germline ends. Germline assignment: CDR1 SGHAT and CDR2 FQNNGV. CDR3 length: 16 residues. CDR3 in amino acids: CASSLRSQYGDYEQYF. The DNA for the CDR3 is TGTGCCAGCAGCCTCAGAAGCCAGTACGGTGACTACGAGCAGTACTTC.

This clonotype showed up many times. The chain carries TRBV15 and TRBJ2-1, with D perhaps TRBD2 (5 bases). The CDR3 is made up of 12 amino acids. The germline gives CDR1 LNHNV, CDR2 YYDKDF (reference sequence). Trimming removed 3 bases from V and 9 bases from J, with 9 bases in between. Written as DNA, the CDR3 is TGTGCCACCAGCAGCCCCGGGGTTGAGCAGTTCTTC. Translating it yields CATSSPGVEQFF.

This clonotype has just a few counts. This rearrangement joins TRBV4-3 to TRBJ2-3, with D tentatively TRBD1 or TRBD2 (5 bases each). From germline, CDR1 is LGHNA and CDR2 YSLEER. V lost 4 bases to trimming and J lost 4 bases, with 15 bases between them. The CDR3 totals 15 residues. The CDR3 coding sequence is TGCGCCAGCAGCCGGTCAGGGCTGGGGGCAGATACGCAGTATTTT. This gives the protein CASSRSGLGADTQYF.

The V call is TRBV12-3 or TRBV12-4, the J call TRBJ2-7; possibly TRBD2 for D (6 bases). With 2 bases removed from V and 4 bases from J, the gap between germline ends came to 12 bases. The CDR3 runs to 14 residues. The CDR3 here is CASSLLFGGYEQYF. CDR3 DNA sequence: TGTGCCAGCAGTTTACTATTTGGGGGGTACGAGCAGTACTTC.

This clonotype was picked up a small number of times. The J gene is TRBJ2-7, the V gene TRBV13; 10 bases match TRBD2. CDR1 PRHDT and CDR2 FYEKMQ come from the germline V gene (reference sequence). The CDR3 spans 14 residues. With V trimmed by 5 bases and J by 7 bases, 8 bases remained unmatched. The CDR3 is CASSRAGGPREQYF. The CDR3 DNA is TGTGCCAGCAGCCGAGCGGGAGGGCCGCGTGAGCAGTACTTC. Full variable domain (rest looked up from reference TRBV13 and TRBJ2-7): AAGVIQSPRHLIKEKRETATLKCYPIPRHDTVYWYQQGPGQDPQFLISFYEKMQSDKGSIPDRFSAQQFSDYHSELNMSSLELGDSALYFCASSRAGGPREQYFGPGTRLTVT.

This clonotype was detected many times. This chain connects TRBV11-2 to TRBJ2-2; D gene unclear. V lost 3 bases, J lost 5 bases, and 10 bases lay in between. There are 14 residues in the CDR3. From germline, CDR1 is SGHAT and CDR2 FQNNGV. The chain's CDR3 is CASSFLRATGELFF. The CDR3 coding sequence is TGTGCCAGCAGCTTCTTACGGGCAACCGGGGAGCTGTTTTTT.

The J gene is TRBJ2-3, the V gene TRBV20-1, with D hard to call. Germline V gene sequence: CDR1 DFQATT, CDR2 SNEGSKA (reference sequence). The CDR3 length is 15 residues. V was cut by 5 bases and J by 2 bases, with 17 bases left in between. The DNA for the CDR3 is TGCAGTGCTCGTTTTGGGCTACAAATCACAGATACGCAGTATTTT. The encoded protein is CSARFGLQITDTQYF.

With regard to this clonotype: An end of the junction differs from the germline gene, which may be a read error. The chain employs TRBV28 and TRBJ2-3; possibly TRBD1 or TRBD2 for D (5 bases each). The germline CDR1 and CDR2 sequences are MDHEN and SYDVKM. CDR3 length equals 15 residues. The CDR3 here is CVSSLGRVRTDTQYF. CDR3 sequence (DNA): TGTGTCAGCAGTTTGGGGCGGGTGAGGACAGATACGCAGTATTTT. Full variable domain (remainder filled in from reference TRBV28 and TRBJ2-3): DVKVTQSSRYLVKRTGEKVFLECVQDMDHENMFWYRQDPGLGLRLIYFSYDVKMKEKGDIPEGYSVSREKKERFSLILESASTNQTSMYLCVSSLGRVRTDTQYFGPGTRLTVL.

This clonotype was counted at least ten times. This sequence joins TRBV4-1 and TRBJ2-1; TRBD2 aligns across 10 bases. Germline V lookup: CDR1 MGHRA, CDR2 YSYEKL. This CDR3 has 16 amino acids. Unmatched junction bases numbered 11, after V lost 10 bases and J lost 2 bases. CDR3 nucleotides: TGCGCCACCCTCCTAGCGGGAGAGAAGACCTACAATGAGCAGTTCTTC. This translates into CATLLAGEKTYNEQFF.

This clonotype turned up a few times. The chain joins TRBV27 to TRBJ2-2; D is unclear. Trimming pared 7 bases from V and 1 base from J, leaving 13 bases between. Per the germline V gene, CDR1 is MNHEY and CDR2 is SMNVEV (reference sequence). This CDR3 spans 15 amino acids. The DNA for the CDR3 is TGTGCCAGCACCCGAAGGGCGGTGAACACCGGGGAGCTGTTTTTT. Amino acid sequence: CASTRRAVNTGELFF.

This clonotype was recorded many times. The chain joins TRBV25-1 to TRBJ1-1; 7 bases fit TRBD1. Germline assignment: CDR1 MGHDK and CDR2 SYGVNS. V lost 0 bases, J lost 6 bases, and 13 bases stayed unmatched. The CDR3 length is 17 residues. CDR3 loop: CASSEYRAGGSWSEAFF. CDR3 sequence (DNA): TGTGCCAGCAGTGAATATCGCGCAGGGGGGAGTTGGTCTGAAGCTTTCTTT. The whole variable domain, remainder taken from reference TRBV25-1 and TRBJ1-1, is EADIYQTPRYLVIGTGKKITLECSQTMGHDKMYWYQQDPGMELHLIHYSYGVNSTEKGDLSSESTVSRIRTEHFPLTLESARPSHTSQYLCASSEYRAGGSWSEAFFGQGTRLTVV.

The V gene is TRBV28, the J gene TRBJ2-7; possible D gene TRBD2, 6 bases. V was pared by 5 bases and J by 0 bases, with 14 bases between. The CDR3 runs to 15 residues. The germline V gene encodes CDR1 MDHEN and CDR2 SYDVKM. The CDR3 region has the DNA TGTGCCAGCAGTCCATCACTAGCCCACTCCTACGAGCAGTACTTC. Protein sequence: CASSPSLAHSYEQYF. The entire variable domain, with the rest obtained from reference TRBV28 and TRBJ2-7, is as follows: DVKVTQSSRYLVKRTGEKVFLECVQDMDHENMFWYRQDPGLGLRLIYFSYDVKMKEKGDIPEGYSVSREKKERFSLILESASTNQTSMYLCASSPSLAHSYEQYFGPGTRLTVT.

This clonotype was counted many times. V usage is TRBV28 and J usage is TRBJ1-1; 7 bases are shared with TRBD1. The CDR3 totals 18 residues. Trimming removed 1 base from V and 4 bases from J; junction bases left unmatched: 15. Germline assignment: CDR1 MDHEN and CDR2 SYDVKM. This CDR3 reads CASSLFWDSSVAVTEAFF. The CDR3 DNA sequence: TGTGCCAGCAGTTTATTCTGGGACAGTTCTGTTGCTGTCACTGAAGCTTTCTTT.

In this sample, this clonotype turned up a few times. J is TRBJ2-5 and V is TRBV18; 7 bases match TRBD2. This CDR3 contains 16 residues. V lost 3 bases to trimming and J lost 4 bases; unmatched junction nucleotides: 11. From germline, CDR1 is KGHSH and CDR2 LQKENI. The CDR3 loop is CASSPAFGGLAETQYF. The DNA for the CDR3 is TGTGCCAGCTCACCCGCCTTCGGGGGGTTGGCAGAGACCCAGTACTTC.

This clonotype was seen many times. This rearrangement joins TRBV9 to TRBJ1-1; tentatively, D is TRBD1 (6 bases). The V end lost 2 bases, the J end lost 2 bases, and 10 bases lay between the germline ends. CDR1 and CDR2 (germline): SGDLS, YYNGEE. The CDR3 is made up of 14 amino acids. In DNA form, the CDR3 reads TGTGCCAGCAGCGTCCTCGGGGGCAACACTGAAGCTTTCTTT. Its protein is CASSVLGGNTEAFF.

The sample holds a few counts of this clonotype. The chain links TRBV6-5 to TRBJ2-6; unclear D gene. The V gene lost 5 bases and the J gene lost 8 bases, with 7 bases spanning the gap. The CDR3 spans 12 residues. CDR1 is MNHEY, CDR2 SVGAGI, per germline. This CDR3 reads CASSQPTNVLTF. The CDR3 DNA sequence: TGTGCCAGCAGTCAGCCGACCAACGTCCTGACTTTC.

In its sample, this clonotype was seen once. V gene TRBV7-2 combines with J gene TRBJ2-3; 13 bases match TRBD2. Germline V CDR1 and CDR2: SGHTA, FQGNSA. The CDR3 extends over 16 amino acids. The V and J ends lost 5 bases and 2 bases, in that order; junction bases with no gene match: 4. The CDR3 protein is CASSRGTSGATDTQYF. DNA for the CDR3: TGTGCCAGCAGCCGTGGGACTAGCGGGGCCACAGATACGCAGTATTTT.

There are a few counts of this clonotype. This chain connects TRBV18 to TRBJ1-5, with TRBD1 matching over 9 bases. Germline lookup yields CDR1 KGHSH and CDR2 LQKENI. Trimming at V came to 5 bases and at J to 10 bases, leaving 6 bases not matched to a gene. CDR3 length equals 13 residues. The CDR3 loop is CASSRDRVEPQHF. For the CDR3, the DNA is TGTGCCAGCTCAAGGGACAGGGTCGAACCCCAGCATTTT.

In this sample, this clonotype turned up many times. The genes are TRBV20-1 and TRBJ1-6, with D maybe TRBD1 (5 bases). Germline V gene sequence: CDR1 DFQATT, CDR2 SNEGSKA (reference sequence). This CDR3 contains 12 residues. V shed 5 bases and J shed 7 bases, with 9 bases lying between them. The CDR3 here is CSARDGNSPLHF. The CDR3 DNA sequence: TGCAGTGCTCGGGACGGAAATTCACCCCTCCACTTT.

This clonotype was detected many times. The rearrangement joins TRBV20-1 to TRBJ2-1, with D maybe TRBD2 (6 bases). Germline CDR1 DFQATT, CDR2 SNEGSKA (reference sequence). The V and J ends lost 2 bases and 8 bases respectively, with 19 bases between them. The length of the CDR3 is 15 residues. The CDR3 protein is CSARHSAGTPDEQFF. The CDR3 region has the DNA TGCAGTGCTAGACATTCCGCGGGAACACCTGATGAGCAGTTCTTC.

This clonotype was recorded at least ten times. The chain links TRBV12-3 or TRBV12-4 to TRBJ2-7, with D perhaps given as TRBD1 or TRBD2 (5 bases each). This CDR3 spans 13 amino acids. V lost 7 bases and J 0 bases, leaving 10 bases between the germline ends. The CDR3 is CASTGDGSYEQYF. Here the CDR3 DNA reads TGTGCCAGCACTGGGGACGGCTCCTACGAGCAGTACTTC.